This TCR beta chain was observed in a study of graft-versus-host responses after intestinal transplantation. As for this clone: Its target is unknown.

Looked up from germline, CDR1 is LNHDA and CDR2 is SQIVND (reference sequence). CDR3 length: 13 amino acids. Trimming removed 5 bases at V and 2 bases at J, with 8 bases between. Repertoires were generated with immunoSEQ multiplex PCR, while TCRdb's copy carries only in-frame clones and drops some. The data hold around 99,000 clones, with 87% observed a single time. The V call is TRBV19, the J call TRBJ2-3; the D is unclear. This specimen consisted of unstimulated CD4+ T cells sorted from spleen or lymph node cells, obtained before transplant. The clonotype comes from a human donor who was the organ donor for an intestinal transplant. The CDR3 DNA follows: TGTGCCAGTAGTGCCCATAACACAGATACGCAGTATTTT. Translation: CASSAHNTDTQYF.